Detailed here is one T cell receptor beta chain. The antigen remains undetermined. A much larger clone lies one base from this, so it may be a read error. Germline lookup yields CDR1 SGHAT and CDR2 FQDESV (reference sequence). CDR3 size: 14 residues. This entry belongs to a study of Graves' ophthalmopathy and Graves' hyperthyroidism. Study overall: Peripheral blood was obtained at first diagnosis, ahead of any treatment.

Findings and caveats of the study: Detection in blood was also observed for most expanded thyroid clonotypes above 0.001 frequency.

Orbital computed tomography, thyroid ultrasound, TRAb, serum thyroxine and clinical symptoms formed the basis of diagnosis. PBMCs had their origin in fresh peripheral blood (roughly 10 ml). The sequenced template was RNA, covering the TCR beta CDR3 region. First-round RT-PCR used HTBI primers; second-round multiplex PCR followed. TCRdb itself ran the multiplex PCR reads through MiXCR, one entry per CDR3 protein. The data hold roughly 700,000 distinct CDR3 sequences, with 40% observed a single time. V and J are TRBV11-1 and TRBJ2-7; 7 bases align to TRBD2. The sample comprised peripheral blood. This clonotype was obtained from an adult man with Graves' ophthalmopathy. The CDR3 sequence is CAGSFQAGYYEQYF. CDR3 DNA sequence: TGTGCCGGCAGCTTTCAAGCGGGGTACTACGAGCAGTACTTC.